These 23 T cell receptor beta chains share one sample of origin, sequenced in a study of T-cell memory formation after mild COVID-19. TCRdb recomputed calls from the 5' RACE reads with MiXCR, one row per CDR3 protein. The data contain around 400,000 distinct CDR3 sequences, 20% to 25% of them singletons. The sequenced sample consisted of PBMCs or a T cell subset sorted from them (not recorded which). These receptors were collected from an adult woman who had mild COVID-19 (a few samples of this study predate the infection). Cell type and time point are not known.

This clonotype was counted only a few times. This chain uses TRBV27 with TRBJ1-2; tentatively, D is TRBD1 (5 bases). The CDR3 is 15 amino acids. CDR1 and CDR2 (germline): MNHEY, SMNVEV (reference sequence). The V end was cut by 5 bases, the J end by 2 bases, with 15 bases between. CDR3 nucleotides: TGTGCCAGCAGTCACCGACCGGGACCAAACTATGGCTACACCTTC. The encoded protein is CASSHRPGPNYGYTF.

This clonotype was seen more than once but under ten times. V and J are TRBV7-6 and TRBJ1-6; no clear D gene. Deletions cut 6 bases from V and 4 bases from J, with 13 bases between. The CDR3 spans 15 residues. CDR1 is SGHVS and CDR2 is FNYEAQ in the germline V gene. CDR3 protein: CASREIPSYNSPLHF. The CDR3 nucleotides are TGTGCCAGCAGAGAGATCCCCTCGTATAATTCACCCCTCCACTTT. The whole variable domain, remainder taken from reference TRBV7-6 and TRBJ1-6, is GAGVSQSPRYKVTKRGQDVALRCDPISGHVSLYWYRQALGQGPEFLTYFNYEAQQDKSGLPNDRFSAERPEGSISTLTIQRTEQRDSAMYRCASREIPSYNSPLHFGNGTRLTVT.

The V call is TRBV18, the J call TRBJ2-2, with unresolved D. CDR3 size: 15 residues. V dropped 2 bases and J dropped 0 bases, with 7 bases sitting between them. Germline V gene sequence: CDR1 KGHSH, CDR2 LQKENI. As DNA, the CDR3 is TGTGCCAGCTCACCAGGGGATGCGAACACCGGGGAGCTGTTTTTT. Translation: CASSPGDANTGELFF.

The J gene is TRBJ2-3, the V gene TRBV27; 10 nucleotides match TRBD1. The CDR3 has 15 amino acids. Germline V gene data show CDR1 as MNHEY and CDR2 as SMNVEV (reference sequence). The trim removed 1 base at V and 5 bases at J, leaving 3 bases unmatched. The CDR3 loop is CASSLLTGGIDTQYF. The DNA for the CDR3 is TGTGCCAGCAGTTTATTGACAGGGGGCATAGATACGCAGTATTTT.

This clonotype was detected only once. This sequence joins TRBV27 and TRBJ2-4; D possibly corresponds to TRBD1 (5 bases). Germline CDR1 is MNHEY and CDR2 is SMNVEV (reference sequence). Trimming pared 5 bases from V and 6 bases from J, leaving 5 bases between. CDR3 length: 11 residues. CDR3 sequence reads: CASSRGNIQYF. In DNA form, the CDR3 reads TGTGCCAGCAGTAGGGGAAACATTCAGTACTTC.

The chain has TRBV20-1 and TRBJ2-2, with 9 bases lining up with TRBD1. The CDR3 totals 15 residues. J gave up 5 bases and V 3 bases, and 7 bases lay outside the gene matches. The germline CDR1 and CDR2 sequences are DFQATT and SNEGSKA (reference sequence). As DNA, the CDR3 is TGCAGTGCTAGTCCGGGACAGGGAAGAACCGGGGAGCTGTTTTTT. Amino acid sequence: CSASPGQGRTGELFF.

In its sample, this clonotype was seen a few times. The V call is TRBV3-1, the J call TRBJ2-7, with unresolved D. Trimming cost V 1 base and J 7 bases, with 20 bases left between them. The CDR3 has 16 residues. Germline CDR1 and CDR2: LGHDT and YNNKEL (reference sequence). CDR3 in DNA: TGTGCCAGCAGCCAAGGAATCAGGACCGCCGCCCTAGAGCAGTACTTC. It is translated as CASSQGIRTAALEQYF.

The chain is built from TRBV7-7 and TRBJ2-1; a weak D match, TRBD1 (5 bases). The V gene's germline CDR1 is SSHAT and CDR2 FNYEAQ (reference sequence). This CDR3 contains 14 residues. V lost 5 bases to trimming and J lost 6 bases, with 14 bases between them. This CDR3 reads CASSQNQGINEQFF. CDR3 DNA: TGTGCCAGCAGCCAAAACCAGGGAATCAATGAGCAGTTCTTC.

The chain has TRBV7-2 and TRBJ2-3; TRBD2 matches 8 bases. The CDR3 extends over 16 amino acids. V lost 6 bases to trimming and J lost 4 bases; unmatched junction nucleotides: 12. CDR1 SGHTA and CDR2 FQGNSA come from the germline V gene. CDR3 bases: TGTGCCAGCAGAACCCGAGCGGGGGTTACCGCAGATACGCAGTATTTT. It translates to CASRTRAGVTADTQYF. Supplemented by reference TRBV7-2 and TRBJ2-3, the full variable domain reads GAGVSQSPSNKVTEKGKDVELRCDPISGHTALYWYRQSLGQGLEFLIYFQGNSAPDKSGLPSDRFSAERTGGSVSTLTIQRTQQEDSAVYLCASRTRAGVTADTQYFGPGTRLTVL.

This clonotype was picked up a small number of times. This chain joins TRBV12-3 or TRBV12-4 and TRBJ2-6; tentative D call: TRBD1 (6 bases). V was cut by 2 bases and J by 4 bases, with 9 bases left in between. This CDR3 region has 15 residues. The CDR3 region has the DNA TGTGCCAGCAGTTTAACAGGGCCCGGGGCCAACGTCCTGACTTTC. Protein product: CASSLTGPGANVLTF.

The chain joins TRBV20-1 to TRBJ2-5; TRBD1 aligns across 8 bases. With 1 base clipped from V and 1 base from J, the junction kept 8 bases outside the gene matches. The germline V gene encodes CDR1 DFQATT and CDR2 SNEGSKA (reference sequence). The CDR3 contains 16 residues. The CDR3 nucleotides read TGCAGTGCTAGAGGTGGACAGGGCAAAAGCCAAGAGACCCAGTACTTC. This sequence encodes CSARGGQGKSQETQYF.

The rearrangement joins TRBV9 to TRBJ1-3; D not resolved. V shed 1 base and J shed 2 bases, with 13 bases lying between them. Looked up from germline, CDR1 is SGDLS and CDR2 is YYNGEE. This CDR3 is built from 16 residues. CDR3: CASSVNQVSPGNTIYF. DNA for the CDR3: TGTGCCAGCAGCGTAAACCAGGTATCTCCTGGAAACACCATATATTTT.

The CDR3 here is CASSLSGVEETQYF. The CDR3 nucleotides are TGTGCCAGCAGCCTCAGCGGGGTTGAAGAGACCCAGTACTTC. The chain recombines TRBV3-1 with TRBJ2-5; 7 nucleotides align to TRBD2. The junction had 5 bases not matched to a gene; V was cut back by 4 bases and J by 3 bases. The CDR3 is made up of 14 amino acids. Germline assignment: CDR1 LGHDT and CDR2 YNNKEL (reference sequence).

This clonotype was found a few times. V is TRBV29-1 and J is TRBJ2-5; 8 nucleotides match TRBD2. The CDR3 totals 13 residues. Looked up from germline, CDR1 is SQVTM and CDR2 is ANQGSEA. The J segment lost 1 base and the V segment lost 7 bases, leaving 5 bases of the junction unmatched. The CDR3 sequence is CSAASGPQETQYF. The CDR3 DNA reads as TGCAGCGCCGCTAGCGGGCCCCAAGAGACCCAGTACTTC.

This clonotype has a handful of counts. The V call is TRBV7-2, the J call TRBJ2-2; D uncertain. This CDR3 has 13 amino acids. Deletions cut 4 bases from V and 7 bases from J, with 10 bases between. In germline, CDR1 is SGHTA, CDR2 FQGNSA. As DNA, the CDR3 is TGTGCCAGCAGCTCGGTGTTGGTCGGGGAGCTGTTTTTT. As protein: CASSSVLVGELFF.

The rearrangement joins TRBV2 to TRBJ2-2; D is undetermined. V was shortened by 1 base and J by 6 bases, with 6 bases between the two germline ends. CDR1 and CDR2 (germline): SNHLY, FYNNEI. The CDR3 extends over 13 amino acids. The CDR3 region has the DNA TGTGCCAGCAGTGAAGTGGCGGCCGGGGAGCTGTTTTTT. It yields the protein CASSEVAAGELFF.

Here the CDR3 reads CSARSPGLGYYEQYF. In DNA, the CDR3 is TGCAGTGCTAGATCGCCGGGACTAGGGTATTACGAGCAGTACTTC. The chain recombines TRBV20-1 with TRBJ2-7; 8 nucleotides agree with TRBD2. Germline loops: CDR1 DFQATT, CDR2 SNEGSKA (reference sequence). V dropped 2 bases and J dropped 4; count of bases not matched to a gene: 10. The CDR3 consists of 15 residues.

This clonotype was observed at least ten times. The J gene is TRBJ1-2, the V gene TRBV7-9, with D maybe TRBD1 (5 bases). V was shortened by 3 bases and J by 2 bases, with 7 bases between the two germline ends. Germline V CDR1 and CDR2: SEHNR, FQNEAQ (reference sequence). CDR3 length equals 13 residues. CDR3 nucleotide sequence: TGTGCCAGCAGCTTTCGGGGGAACTATGGCTACACCTTC. Amino acids: CASSFRGNYGYTF.

The chain is built from TRBV19 and TRBJ1-5; D call uncertain. The CDR3 runs to 15 residues. Germline V gene sequence: CDR1 LNHDA, CDR2 SQIVND (reference sequence). Trimming shortened V by 6 bases and J by 0 bases, and 12 bases separated the two germline ends. The CDR3 is CASRIFDHSNQPQHF. CDR3 nucleotides: TGTGCCAGTAGAATTTTTGACCATAGCAATCAGCCCCAGCATTTT.

This clonotype was detected only a few times. The chain employs TRBV9 and TRBJ2-1; D might be TRBD2 (5 bases). Germline V gives CDR1 SGDLS, CDR2 YYNGEE. CDR3 length: 14 residues. V was trimmed by 4 bases and J by 9 bases, leaving 17 bases between them. CDR3 sequence: CASSPETSSREQFF. DNA for the CDR3: TGTGCCAGCAGCCCGGAGACCTCTAGCCGTGAGCAGTTCTTC.

The sample holds a few counts of this clonotype. The chain links TRBV3-1 to TRBJ2-5, with D perhaps matching TRBD2 (6 bases). With 5 bases removed from V and 5 bases from J, the gap between germline ends came to 15 bases. This CDR3 spans 14 amino acids. CDR1 is LGHDT, CDR2 YNNKEL, per germline (reference sequence). In DNA, the CDR3 is TGTGCCAGCAGCGTCCCGGGACTCTGGGAGACCCAGTACTTC. It specifies CASSVPGLWETQYF.

The sample holds a few counts of this clonotype. This chain joins TRBV29-1 and TRBJ1-1, with D perhaps matching TRBD1 (6 bases). The germline CDR1 and CDR2 sequences are SQVTM and ANQGSEA. The CDR3 length is 12 residues. The ends were cut back, 7 bases at V and 4 bases at J, with 13 bases in the middle. The CDR3 reads CSADTGTTEAFF. Here the CDR3 DNA reads TGCAGCGCCGATACAGGGACCACTGAAGCTTTCTTT.

This clonotype was detected only a few times. The chain employs TRBV3-1 and TRBJ2-1; D call uncertain. Germline V gene sequence: CDR1 LGHDT, CDR2 YNNKEL (reference sequence). V was trimmed by 6 bases and J by 2 bases, leaving 8 bases between them. This CDR3 is 13 amino acids long. The CDR3 sequence: CASSRYPYNEQFF. The CDR3, as DNA: TGTGCCAGCAGTAGGTATCCCTACAATGAGCAGTTCTTC.